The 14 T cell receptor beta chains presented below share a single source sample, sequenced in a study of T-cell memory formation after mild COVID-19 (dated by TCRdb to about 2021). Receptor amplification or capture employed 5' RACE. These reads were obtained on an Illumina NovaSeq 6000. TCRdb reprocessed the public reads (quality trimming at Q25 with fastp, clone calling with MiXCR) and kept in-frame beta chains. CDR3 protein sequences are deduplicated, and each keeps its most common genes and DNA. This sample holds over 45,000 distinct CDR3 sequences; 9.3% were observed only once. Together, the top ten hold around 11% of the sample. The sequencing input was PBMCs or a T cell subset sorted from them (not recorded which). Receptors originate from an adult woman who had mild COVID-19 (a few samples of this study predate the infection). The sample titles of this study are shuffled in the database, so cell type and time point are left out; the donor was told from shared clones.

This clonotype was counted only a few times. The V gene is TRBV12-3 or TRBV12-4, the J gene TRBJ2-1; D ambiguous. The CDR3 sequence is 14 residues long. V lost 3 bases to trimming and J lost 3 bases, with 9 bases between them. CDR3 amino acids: CASSFERVYNEQFF. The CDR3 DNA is TGTGCCAGCAGTTTTGAACGGGTCTACAATGAGCAGTTCTTC.

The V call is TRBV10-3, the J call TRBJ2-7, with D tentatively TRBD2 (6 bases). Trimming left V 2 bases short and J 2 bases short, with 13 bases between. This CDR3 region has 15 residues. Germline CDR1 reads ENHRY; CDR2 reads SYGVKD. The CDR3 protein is CAISESGTEAYEQYF. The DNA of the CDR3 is TGTGCCATCAGTGAGAGTGGGACTGAGGCCTACGAGCAGTACTTC.

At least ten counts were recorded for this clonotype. The CDR3 DNA follows: TGTGCCAGCAGCTCTCCAGCGGGGGGGCCCACCGGGGAGCTGTTTTTT. It translates to CASSSPAGGPTGELFF. The chain combines TRBV7-9 with TRBJ2-2, with 10 bases fitting TRBD2. After removal of 4 bases from V and 4 bases from J, the junction contained 6 bases not matched to a gene. The germline CDR1 and CDR2 sequences are SEHNR and FQNEAQ (reference sequence). This CDR3 has 16 amino acids.

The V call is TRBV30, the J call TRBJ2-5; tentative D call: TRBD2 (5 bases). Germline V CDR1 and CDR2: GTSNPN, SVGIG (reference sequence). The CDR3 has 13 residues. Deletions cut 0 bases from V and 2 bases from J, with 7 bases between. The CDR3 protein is CAWSVRGQETQYF. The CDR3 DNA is TGTGCCTGGAGTGTACGAGGGCAAGAGACCCAGTACTTC.

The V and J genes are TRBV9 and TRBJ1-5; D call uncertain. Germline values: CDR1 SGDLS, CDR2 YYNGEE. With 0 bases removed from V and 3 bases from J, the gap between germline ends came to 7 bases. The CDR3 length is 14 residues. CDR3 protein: CASSVGENNQPQHF. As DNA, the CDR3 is TGTGCCAGCAGCGTAGGAGAAAACAATCAGCCCCAGCATTTT.

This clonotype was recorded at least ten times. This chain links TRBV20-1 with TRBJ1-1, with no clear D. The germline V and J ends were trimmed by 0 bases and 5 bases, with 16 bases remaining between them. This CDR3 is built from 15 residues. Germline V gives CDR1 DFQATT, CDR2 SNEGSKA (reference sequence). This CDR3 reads CSARDGEGRTTEAFF. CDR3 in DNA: TGCAGTGCTAGAGATGGCGAAGGGAGGACGACTGAAGCTTTCTTT.

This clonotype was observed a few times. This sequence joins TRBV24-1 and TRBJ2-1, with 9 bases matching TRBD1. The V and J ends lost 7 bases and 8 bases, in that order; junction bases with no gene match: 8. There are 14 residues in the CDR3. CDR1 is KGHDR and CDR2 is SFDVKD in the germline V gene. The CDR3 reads CATRETGGKDEQFF. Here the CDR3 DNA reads TGTGCCACCAGGGAGACAGGGGGTAAGGATGAGCAGTTCTTC.

The CDR3 region is CASSQAGSGSVNIQYF. The CDR3 DNA reads TGTGCCAGCAGCCAAGCCGGATCGGGCTCCGTAAACATTCAGTACTTC. The V and J genes are TRBV3-1 and TRBJ2-4; D unresolved. V lost 1 base and J lost 6, with 16 bases in between. Germline CDR1 is LGHDT and CDR2 is YNNKEL (reference sequence). The CDR3 spans 16 residues. Full variable domain (missing parts from reference TRBV3-1 and TRBJ2-4): DTAVSQTPKYLVTQMGNDKSIKCEQNLGHDTMYWYKQDSKKFLKIMFSYNNKELIINETVPNRFSPKSPDKAHLNLHINSLELGDSAVYFCASSQAGSGSVNIQYFGAGTRLSVL.

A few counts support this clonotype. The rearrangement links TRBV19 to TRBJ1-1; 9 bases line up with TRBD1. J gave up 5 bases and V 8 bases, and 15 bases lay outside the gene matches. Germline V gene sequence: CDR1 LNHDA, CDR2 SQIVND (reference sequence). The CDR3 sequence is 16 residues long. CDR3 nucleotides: TGTGCCAGTGAGAGGTTGAGGACAGGGGCGAGGACTGAAGCTTTCTTT. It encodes CASERLRTGARTEAFF.

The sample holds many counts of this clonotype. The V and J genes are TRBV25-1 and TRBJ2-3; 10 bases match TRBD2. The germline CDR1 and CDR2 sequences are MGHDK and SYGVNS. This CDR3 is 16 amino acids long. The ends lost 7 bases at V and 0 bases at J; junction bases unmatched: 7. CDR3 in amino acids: CASKGAGGTSTDTQYF. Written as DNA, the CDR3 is TGTGCCAGCAAAGGAGCGGGAGGGACTAGCACAGATACGCAGTATTTT.

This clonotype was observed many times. CDR3 residues: CASSTTGTGGVTQYF. In nucleotides, the CDR3 is TGTGCCAGCAGCACTACCGGGACAGGGGGCGTTACGCAGTATTTT. V usage is TRBV7-2 and J usage is TRBJ2-3; TRBD1 matches at 12 bases. This CDR3 spans 15 amino acids. Germline V lookup: CDR1 SGHTA, CDR2 FQGNSA. V shed 5 bases and J 8 bases; nucleotides not matched to a gene: 8.

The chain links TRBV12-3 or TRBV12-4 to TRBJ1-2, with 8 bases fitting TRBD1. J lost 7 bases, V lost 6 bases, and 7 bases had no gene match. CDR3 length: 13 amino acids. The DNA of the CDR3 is TGTGCCAGCAGCCTGGACAGGGAGGGTGGCTACACCTTC. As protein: CASSLDREGGYTF.

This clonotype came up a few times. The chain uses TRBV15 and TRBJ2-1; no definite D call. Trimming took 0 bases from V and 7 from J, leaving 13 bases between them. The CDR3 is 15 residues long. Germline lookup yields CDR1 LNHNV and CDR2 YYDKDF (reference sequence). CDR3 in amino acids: CATSRDVVGTNEQFF. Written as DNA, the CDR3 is TGTGCCACCAGCAGAGATGTGGTAGGTACGAATGAGCAGTTCTTC.

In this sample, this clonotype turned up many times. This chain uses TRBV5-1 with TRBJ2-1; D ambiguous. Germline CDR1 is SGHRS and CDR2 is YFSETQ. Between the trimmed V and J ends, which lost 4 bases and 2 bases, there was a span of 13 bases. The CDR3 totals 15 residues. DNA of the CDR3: TGCGCCAGCAGCCCGACTCCCTTGCCCTACAATGAGCAGTTCTTC. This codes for CASSPTPLPYNEQFF.